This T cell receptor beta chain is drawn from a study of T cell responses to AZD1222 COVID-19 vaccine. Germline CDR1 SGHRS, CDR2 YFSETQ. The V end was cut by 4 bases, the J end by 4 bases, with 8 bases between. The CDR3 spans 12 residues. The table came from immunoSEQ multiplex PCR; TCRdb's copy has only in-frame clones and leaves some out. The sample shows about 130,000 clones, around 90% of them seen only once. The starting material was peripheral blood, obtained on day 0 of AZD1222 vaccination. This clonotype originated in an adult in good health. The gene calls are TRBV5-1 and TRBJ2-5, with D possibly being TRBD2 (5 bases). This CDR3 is CASSIAGETQYF. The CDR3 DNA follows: TGCGCCAGCAGCATCGCGGGAGAGACCCAGTACTTC.